What follows are 27 T cell receptor beta chains derived from one specimen sequenced in a study of T-cell reconstitution after alpha-beta-depleted transplantation in children. It was with unique molecular identifiers that the TCRbeta library was prepared. A single record per CDR3 protein comes from TCRdb applying MiXCR to the PCR reads. The top ten clones hold around 5% of a sample with about 200,000 distinct CDR3 sequences, 6.6% of them seen once. The sample was PBMCs, taken before TCRalphabeta/CD19-depleted stem cell transplant. The source is a boy between 2 and 10 years old with acute lymphoblastic leukemia, due to receive a stem cell transplant.

This clonotype was detected a few times. The J gene is TRBJ2-1, the V gene TRBV24-1, with TRBD2 matching over 7 bases. Germline CDR1 reads KGHDR; CDR2 reads SFDVKD. Unmatched junction bases numbered 5, after V lost 3 bases and J lost 10 bases. CDR3 size: 13 residues. CDR3: CATSDPPTSEQFF. The CDR3 DNA follows: TGTGCCACCAGTGATCCCCCGACTAGCGAGCAGTTCTTC.

This clonotype was detected many times. The V call is TRBV25-1, the J call TRBJ2-1, with 8 bases that match TRBD1. The germline V gene has CDR1 MGHDK and CDR2 SYGVNS. This CDR3 is 13 amino acids long. The junction had 5 bases not matched to a gene; V was cut back by 8 bases and J by 5 bases. The CDR3 sequence is CASGSQGDNEQFF. Written as DNA, the CDR3 is TGTGCCAGCGGATCACAGGGGGACAATGAGCAGTTCTTC.

This clonotype has a handful of counts. V and J are TRBV12-3 or TRBV12-4 and TRBJ1-5; 8 nucleotides align to TRBD1. The V and J ends lost 2 bases and 5 bases, in that order; junction bases with no gene match: 2. The CDR3 length is 14 residues. The DNA for the CDR3 is TGTGCCAGCAGTTTATCAGGGGGCGATCAGCCCCAGCATTTT. As protein: CASSLSGGDQPQHF.

This clonotype has only a few counts. This chain joins TRBV3-1 and TRBJ1-4; possibly TRBD1 for D (6 bases). CDR3 size: 14 residues. Germline CDR1 is LGHDT and CDR2 is YNNKEL (reference sequence). The V and J ends lost 5 bases and 3 bases respectively, with 10 bases between them. The chain's CDR3 is CASSEDSSNEKLFF. CDR3 sequence (DNA): TGTGCCAGCAGCGAGGACAGCTCTAATGAAAAACTGTTTTTT.

This clonotype was observed many times. The chain has TRBV20-1 and TRBJ1-3, with D possibly matching TRBD1 (5 bases). V was trimmed by 3 bases and J by 6 bases, leaving 12 bases between them. CDR1 DFQATT and CDR2 SNEGSKA come from the germline V gene (reference sequence). This CDR3 spans 13 amino acids. The CDR3: CSARALGTNTIYF. As DNA, the CDR3 is TGCAGTGCTAGGGCCTTGGGGACAAACACCATATATTTT.

The table lists this clonotype with many counts. The chain couples TRBV25-1 to TRBJ2-5; D gene uncertain. CDR3 length: 13 residues. V was pared by 4 bases and J by 5 bases, with 11 bases between. Per the germline V gene, CDR1 is MGHDK and CDR2 is SYGVNS. CDR3 residues: CASSAGKWETQYF. The CDR3 coding sequence is TGTGCCAGCAGTGCGGGTAAATGGGAGACCCAGTACTTC. The variable domain in full, completed from reference TRBV25-1 and TRBJ2-5, reads EADIYQTPRYLVIGTGKKITLECSQTMGHDKMYWYQQDPGMELHLIHYSYGVNSTEKGDLSSESTVSRIRTEHFPLTLESARPSHTSQYLCASSAGKWETQYFGPGTRLLVL.

The sample holds many counts of this clonotype. The V gene is TRBV27, the J gene TRBJ2-5, with TRBD2 matching 7 bases. Germline trimming cut 1 base from V and 5 bases from J; bases unmatched to any gene: 7. The CDR3 is 15 residues long. From germline, CDR1 is MNHEY and CDR2 SMNVEV (reference sequence). The CDR3 nucleotides read TGTGCCAGCAGTTTATATCCGGGAGCGGGGGAGACCCAGTACTTC. It specifies CASSLYPGAGETQYF.

The table lists this clonotype with a few counts. V gene TRBV14 combines with J gene TRBJ1-1; no clear D. Germline CDR1 is SGHDN and CDR2 is FVKESK. The CDR3 runs to 11 residues. The V end was cut by 1 base, the J end by 10 bases, with 7 bases between. The CDR3 DNA reads as TGTGCCAGCAGCCAAGGACCGATAGCTTTCTTT. Translating gives CASSQGPIAFF.

This clonotype showed up many times. This chain joins TRBV3-1 and TRBJ2-4; TRBD2 matches at 8 bases. Germline V gene sequence: CDR1 LGHDT, CDR2 YNNKEL (reference sequence). This CDR3 spans 12 amino acids. Trimming cost V 8 bases and J 8 bases; bases outside gene matches: 5. CDR3 loop: CASAREGYIQYF. The CDR3 nucleotides read TGTGCCAGCGCACGGGAGGGTTACATTCAGTACTTC. The full variable domain, completed using reference TRBV3-1 and TRBJ2-4, is DTAVSQTPKYLVTQMGNDKSIKCEQNLGHDTMYWYKQDSKKFLKIMFSYNNKELIINETVPNRFSPKSPDKAHLNLHINSLELGDSAVYFCASAREGYIQYFGAGTRLSVL.

This clonotype has at least ten counts. The chain has TRBV7-9 and TRBJ2-7, with D hard to call. The CDR3 contains 13 residues. Trimming took off 11 bases at V and 1 base at J, with 15 bases between the two ends. The germline V gene has CDR1 SEHNR and CDR2 FQNEAQ (reference sequence). CDR3 sequence: CAVDDGRSYEQYF. CDR3 DNA sequence: TGTGCCGTTGATGATGGCAGATCCTACGAGCAGTACTTC.

The J gene is TRBJ2-2, the V gene TRBV4-2, with D perhaps TRBD1 (6 bases). V lost 1 base to trimming and J lost 6 bases, with 9 bases between them. This CDR3 has 14 residues. Germline CDR1 and CDR2: LGHNA and YNFKEQ. The CDR3 here is CASSQVSGAGELFF. CDR3 coding DNA: TGTGCCAGCAGCCAAGTCTCAGGGGCCGGGGAGCTGTTTTTT.

This chain uses TRBV7-8 with TRBJ2-6; D not certain. This CDR3 comprises 15 residues. Germline V gene lookup returns CDR1 SGHVS and CDR2 FQNEAQ. V gave up 3 bases and J gave up 2 bases, with 8 bases separating them. CDR3: CASSFGPPGANVLTF. CDR3 coding DNA: TGTGCCAGCAGCTTTGGCCCCCCTGGGGCCAACGTCCTGACTTTC.

This clonotype was picked up many times. This chain connects TRBV12-3 or TRBV12-4 to TRBJ2-2; D is perhaps TRBD2 (5 bases). This CDR3 has 15 amino acids. V shed 1 base and J shed 3 bases, with 9 bases lying between them. The CDR3 sequence is CASSLEAGDTGELFF. For the CDR3, the DNA is TGTGCCAGCAGTTTAGAGGCCGGGGACACCGGGGAGCTGTTTTTT.

This clonotype was picked up a small number of times. The V and J genes are TRBV7-8 and TRBJ2-2; TRBD2 might be the D (5 bases). The CDR3 totals 14 residues. CDR1 is SGHVS, CDR2 FQNEAQ, per germline. Trimming shortened V by 7 bases and J by 7 bases, and 16 bases separated the two germline ends. The CDR3 loop is CASTQAEGHGELFF. CDR3 DNA: TGTGCCAGCACTCAAGCGGAAGGGCACGGGGAGCTGTTTTTT. Full variable domain (rest looked up from reference TRBV7-8 and TRBJ2-2): GAGVSQSPRYKVAKRGQDVALRCDPISGHVSLFWYQQALGQGPEFLTYFQNEAQLDKSGLPSDRFFAERPEGSVSTLKIQRTQQEDSAVYLCASTQAEGHGELFFGEGSRLTVL.

The sample holds many counts of this clonotype. The chain joins TRBV7-2 to TRBJ2-3; D might be TRBD2 (7 bases). V was clipped by 1 base and J by 5 bases, with 13 bases between them. The CDR3 loop spans 15 amino acids. Germline lookup yields CDR1 SGHTA and CDR2 FQGNSA. The DNA for the CDR3 is TGTGCCAGCAGCTTAGTGTGGGGGGGCCAAGATACGCAGTATTTT. This translates into CASSLVWGGQDTQYF.

The chain couples TRBV5-1 to TRBJ2-1; D gene unclear. The CDR3 consists of 13 residues. V was trimmed by 4 bases and J by 6 bases, leaving 11 bases between them. Germline V gene data show CDR1 as SGHRS and CDR2 as YFSETQ. The CDR3 reads CASSLLYSNEQFF. CDR3 coding DNA: TGCGCCAGCAGCCTCTTATACTCCAATGAGCAGTTCTTC. Drawing the rest from reference TRBV5-1 and TRBJ2-1, the complete variable domain is KAGVTQTPRYLIKTRGQQVTLSCSPISGHRSVSWYQQTPGQGLQFLFEYFSETQRNKGNFPGRFSGRQFSNSRSEMNVSTLELGDSALYLCASSLLYSNEQFFGPGTRLTVL.

At least ten counts were recorded for this clonotype. CDR3 coding DNA: TGTGCCAGCAGCTTTTCGGGAAGCGAGCAGTACTTC. This encodes CASSFSGSEQYF. The V gene is TRBV7-2, the J gene TRBJ2-7, with a weak D call TRBD2 (5 bases). From germline, CDR1 is SGHTA and CDR2 FQGNSA. The V end was cut by 3 bases, the J end by 6 bases, with 9 bases between. The CDR3 covers 12 residues.

There are many counts of this clonotype. Sequence at one end of the junction differs from germline and may be a read error. The rearrangement uses TRBV7-2 and TRBJ2-5; TRBD2 agrees at 7 bases. Germline V CDR1 and CDR2: SGHTA, FQGNSA. The CDR3 consists of 15 residues. In nucleotides, the CDR3 is TGTGCCAGCAGCTTTACTAGGGGAGGGAGAGAGACCCATTACTTC. Translated: CASSFTRGGRETHYF.

There are a few counts of this clonotype. This sequence joins TRBV6-2 or TRBV6-3 and TRBJ2-1, with D uncertain. The CDR3 is made up of 16 amino acids. Germline CDR1 reads MNHEY; CDR2 reads SVGEGT. The V end lost 8 bases, the J end lost 2 bases, and 19 bases lay between the germline ends. The CDR3 nucleotides are TGTGCCAGCGTCATCTCGCCCCTTGATCCCTACAATGAGCAGTTCTTC. The encoded protein is CASVISPLDPYNEQFF.

The sample holds many counts of this clonotype. The J gene is TRBJ1-2, the V gene TRBV11-2; perhaps TRBD1 as D (5 bases). The V end was cut by 8 bases, the J end by 11 bases, with 21 bases between. Germline V CDR1 and CDR2: SGHAT, FQNNGV. The CDR3 runs to 13 residues. CDR3 DNA sequence: TGTGCCAGCCTGAGTAGGCAGGGCGTTGGGTACACCTTC. Its protein is CASLSRQGVGYTF. The full variable domain, its missing parts supplied by reference TRBV11-2 and TRBJ1-2, is EAGVAQSPRYKIIEKRQSVAFWCNPISGHATLYWYQQILGQGPKLLIQFQNNGVVDDSQLPKDRFSAERLKGVDSTLKIQPAKLEDSAVYLCASLSRQGVGYTFGSGTRLTVV.

CDR3 in DNA: TGTGCCTGGAATTTTAGGGAGACCCAGTACTTC. This translates into CAWNFRETQYF. The chain is built from TRBV30 and TRBJ2-5; D remains unclear. Trimming pared 4 bases from V and 5 bases from J, leaving 8 bases between. Germline V gene sequence: CDR1 GTSNPN, CDR2 SVGIG (reference sequence). The CDR3 consists of 11 residues.

The sample holds many counts of this clonotype. The genes are TRBV12-3 or TRBV12-4 and TRBJ1-5; the match to TRBD1 covers 9 bases. V dropped 7 bases and J dropped 3; count of bases not matched to a gene: 7. The length of the CDR3 is 15 residues. The chain's CDR3 is CASNLGDRDNQPQHF. The CDR3 region has the DNA TGTGCCAGCAACTTGGGGGACAGGGACAATCAGCCCCAGCATTTT.

At least ten counts were recorded for this clonotype. V is TRBV6-5 and J is TRBJ2-1; D gene uncertain. This CDR3 has 14 amino acids. The germline V and J ends were trimmed by 2 bases and 4 bases, with 9 bases remaining between them. Germline V gene lookup returns CDR1 MNHEY and CDR2 SVGAGI. Written as DNA, the CDR3 is TGTGCCAGCAGTTACGATGGATTTTACAATGAGCAGTTCTTC. It is translated as CASSYDGFYNEQFF.

The chain joins TRBV7-2 to TRBJ1-2; D gene uncertain. V dropped 3 bases and J dropped 6 bases, with 14 bases sitting between them. Germline values: CDR1 SGHTA, CDR2 FQGNSA. The CDR3 runs 14 residues. The CDR3 nucleotides are TGTGCCAGCAGCTTTAGTAATCCGAGGGATGGCTACACCTTC. Its protein is CASSFSNPRDGYTF. Together with reference TRBV7-2 and TRBJ1-2, the CDR3 gives the full variable domain: GAGVSQSPSNKVTEKGKDVELRCDPISGHTALYWYRQSLGQGLEFLIYFQGNSAPDKSGLPSDRFSAERTGGSVSTLTIQRTQQEDSAVYLCASSFSNPRDGYTFGSGTRLTVV.

This clonotype was counted only a few times. The chain recombines TRBV29-1 with TRBJ1-2; no firm D call. Germline V CDR1 and CDR2: SQVTM, ANQGSEA. The V end was cut by 3 bases, the J end by 0 bases, with 5 bases between. The CDR3 covers 12 residues. This CDR3 is CSVDRSNYGYTF. In nucleotides, the CDR3 is TGCAGCGTTGACAGATCTAACTATGGCTACACCTTC.

This clonotype has ten or more counts. CDR3 nucleotides: TGTGCCAGCAGCCGGACTGGCGGGTTCTTGAATGAGCAGTTCTTC. Its protein product is CASSRTGGFLNEQFF. The genes are TRBV7-9 and TRBJ2-1; maybe TRBD2 (5 bases). Germline loops: CDR1 SEHNR, CDR2 FQNEAQ (reference sequence). V lost 5 bases and J lost 7, with 18 bases in between. CDR3 length: 15 residues. The complete variable domain, with remaining parts taken from reference TRBV7-9 and TRBJ2-1, reads DTGVSQNPRHKITKRGQNVTFRCDPISEHNRLYWYRQTLGQGPEFLTYFQNEAQLEKSRLLSDRFSAERPKGSFSTLEIQRTEQGDSAMYLCASSRTGGFLNEQFFGPGTRLTVL.

This clonotype has more than one count but fewer than ten. The chain links TRBV5-1 to TRBJ1-1; a weak D match, TRBD1 (6 bases). CDR3 size: 12 residues. Per the germline V gene, CDR1 is SGHRS and CDR2 is YFSETQ. Trimming left V 4 bases short and J 8 bases short, with 12 bases between. The CDR3 sequence is CASSLGQKEAFF. The CDR3 coding sequence is TGCGCCAGCAGCCTGGGACAAAAGGAAGCTTTCTTT.